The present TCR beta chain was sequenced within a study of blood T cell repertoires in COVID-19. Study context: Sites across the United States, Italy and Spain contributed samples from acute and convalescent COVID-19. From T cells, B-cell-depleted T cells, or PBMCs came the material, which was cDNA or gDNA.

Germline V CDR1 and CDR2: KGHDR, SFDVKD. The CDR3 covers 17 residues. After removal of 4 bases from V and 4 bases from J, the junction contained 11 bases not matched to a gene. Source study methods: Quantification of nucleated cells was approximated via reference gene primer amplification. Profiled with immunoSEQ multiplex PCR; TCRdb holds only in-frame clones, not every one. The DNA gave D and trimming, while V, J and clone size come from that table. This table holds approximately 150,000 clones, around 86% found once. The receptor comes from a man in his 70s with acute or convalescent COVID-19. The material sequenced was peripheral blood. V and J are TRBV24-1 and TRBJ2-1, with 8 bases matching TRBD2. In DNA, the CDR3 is TGTGCCACCAGTGACCCAGCAACTAGCGGACATTACAATGAGCAGTTCTTC. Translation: CATSDPATSGHYNEQFF.